Listed below are T cell receptor beta chains from one sample, sequenced in a study of CD8 T cells in Susac syndrome. TCRdb itself ran the immunoSEQ multiplex PCR reads through MiXCR, one entry per CDR3 protein. The repertoire has about 180,000 distinct CDR3 sequences, 94% of them found once; the top ten carry 0.1% to 0.13%. Sample: CD4+ T cells from PBMCs. All receptors come from a human donor with Susac syndrome. Each CDR3 is given with its conserved first and last residue. The D gene is left open where the match is weak. Only some rows state a clone size, as once, few, many or a class for expanded clones.

d_call,clone_size,v_call,j_call,cdr3_nt,cdr3_aa
TRBD2,once,TRBV19,TRBJ2-1,TGTGCCAGTACCCTCTCCGGTAGCGGGGGGGCCGGTGAGCAGTTCTTC,CASTLSGSGGAGEQFF
.,.,TRBV2,TRBJ1-6,TGTGCCAGCAGTGAAGCCTTGGACAGTTATTCACCCCTCCACTTT,CASSEALDSYSPLHF
.,.,TRBV6-5,TRBJ2-3,TGTGCCAGCACCCCCCCCGGGGCCACAGATACGCAGTATTTT,CASTPPGATDTQYF
.,.,TRBV12-3/TRBV12-4,TRBJ1-1,TGTGCCAGCAGTTTAAGATCGGTTGTGAACACTGAAGCTTTCTTT,CASSLRSVVNTEAFF
.,.,TRBV7-3,TRBJ2-3,TGTGCCAGCAGCCCGGGCGGGGTCACAGATACGCAGTATTTT,CASSPGGVTDTQYF
TRBD1,.,TRBV5-4,TRBJ2-3,TGTGCCAGCAGCACCCGACAGGGGGCCGTAGATACGCAGTATTTT,CASSTRQGAVDTQYF
.,.,TRBV7-2,TRBJ1-1,TGTGCCAGCAGCCGCCGGGACGGAGGCTCGGCTTTCTTT,CASSRRDGGSAFF
.,.,TRBV18,TRBJ1-1,TGTGCCAGCTCACCTGCTGGGGGAAACTATGAAGCTTTCTTT,CASSPAGGNYEAFF
.,.,TRBV12-3/TRBV12-4,TRBJ1-2,TGTGCCAGCAGTTTATCCGACAGCCCCCCCTTCTTC,CASSLSDSPPFF
TRBD1,.,TRBV15,TRBJ1-2,TGTGCCACCAGCAGGGCAGTTGGGACAGGGAACTATGGCTACACCTTC,CATSRAVGTGNYGYTF
TRBD2,.,TRBV20-1,TRBJ2-7,TGCAGTGCTGTAAATAGCGGGGGGGCCAAAGAGCAGTACTTC,CSAVNSGGAKEQYF
TRBD1,few,TRBV12-3/TRBV12-4,TRBJ1-5,TGTGCCAGCAGTTTTTCGGGACAGGGGAATCAGCCCCAGCATTTT,CASSFSGQGNQPQHF
.,.,TRBV6-6,TRBJ2-3,TGTGCCAGCAGTGGTACCGGGACGTCGCAGTATTTT,CASSGTGTSQYF
.,.,TRBV20-1,TRBJ1-6,TGCAGTGCTCGACGGGAGGGCTCCTATAATTCACCCCTCCACTTT,CSARREGSYNSPLHF
TRBD2,.,TRBV9,TRBJ2-5,TGTGCCAGCAGCGTAGCTGGTTCTAGCGGGGGTAGCGGAGAGACCCAGTACTTC,CASSVAGSSGGSGETQYF
TRBD2,.,TRBV30,TRBJ2-4,TGTGCCTGGAGTGCCCTTAGCGGGGCCTTAAACATTCAGTACTTC,CAWSALSGALNIQYF
TRBD1,.,TRBV7-2,TRBJ1-1,TGTGCCAGCAGCGTACACAGGGGCACTGAAGCTTTCTTT,CASSVHRGTEAFF
.,.,TRBV30,TRBJ2-7,TGTGCCTGGACCAGGGGCAGTTTACGCGAGCAGTACTTC,CAWTRGSLREQYF
.,once,TRBV14,TRBJ1-2,TGTGCCAGCAGCCAAGATCGGTCGGGTGGCTATGGCTACACCTTC,CASSQDRSGGYGYTF
TRBD1,once,TRBV6-6,TRBJ2-7,TGTGCCAGCAGTCCAGGACAGGCCAACTACGAGCAGTACTTC,CASSPGQANYEQYF
.,.,TRBV24-1,TRBJ2-2,TGTGCCACCAGTGAGGCGGGGGCCAACACCGGGGAGCTGTTTTTT,CATSEAGANTGELFF
TRBD1,.,TRBV9,TRBJ2-5,TGTGCCAGCAGCGTAAACACAGGGGTTCAAGAGACCCAGTACTTC,CASSVNTGVQETQYF
.,.,TRBV29-1,TRBJ2-2,TGCAGCGTGGGCAGGGCCGACACCGGGGAGCTGTTTTTT,CSVGRADTGELFF
.,.,TRBV5-5,TRBJ2-6,TGTGCCAGCAGCCTAACCCCCTCTGGGGCCAACGTCCTGACTTTC,CASSLTPSGANVLTF
.,.,TRBV6-2/TRBV6-3,TRBJ2-7,TGTGCCAGCTTACGGGGGCTAATGGGCGAGCAGTACTTC,CASLRGLMGEQYF
.,.,TRBV6-1,TRBJ2-5,TGTGCCAGCAGTGAACAGGGTTGGCAAGAGACCCAGTACTTC,CASSEQGWQETQYF
.,once,TRBV4-1,TRBJ2-7,TGCGCCAGCAGCCATGGGGGCAAGGACGAGCAGTACTTC,CASSHGGKDEQYF
.,.,TRBV12-5,TRBJ2-2,TGTGCTAGAGTCGGAAGGGGCAAGAGGAGCACCGGGGAGCTGTTTTTT,CARVGRGKRSTGELFF
TRBD1,.,TRBV6-5,TRBJ1-2,TGTGCCAGCAGTTACGACAGGGGAGACTATGGCTACACCTTC,CASSYDRGDYGYTF
TRBD2,.,TRBV6-1,TRBJ2-6,TGTGCCAGCACCGAGACTAGCTTAAGCTCTGGGGCCAACGTCCTGACTTTC,CASTETSLSSGANVLTF
TRBD2,few,TRBV18,TRBJ2-5,TGTGCCAGCTCACCCAGCGGGGGAGAGACCCAGTACTTC,CASSPSGGETQYF
TRBD2,.,TRBV20-1,TRBJ2-3,TGCAGTGCTAGAGATCCGAGCGGGGCGACGCCAGATACGCAGTATTTT,CSARDPSGATPDTQYF
TRBD2,.,TRBV2,TRBJ2-1,TGTGCCAGCACCCCCACTAGCGGGGGGGCTAATGAGCAGTTCTTC,CASTPTSGGANEQFF
TRBD1,.,TRBV29-1,TRBJ2-1,TGCAGCGTTGAAGGGTACAGGGGCGATGGGTACAATGAGCAGTTCTTC,CSVEGYRGDGYNEQFF
.,.,TRBV11-2,TRBJ2-1,TGTGCCAGCAGCTTATTTGGGGCCGACAATGAGCAGTTCTTC,CASSLFGADNEQFF
.,.,TRBV20-1,TRBJ2-7,TGCAGTGCTAGTATGGCGGTCTACGAGCAGTACTTC,CSASMAVYEQYF
.,.,TRBV5-6,TRBJ2-1,TGTGCCAGCACCCCATTCTGGGGTGCTGACAATGAGCAGTTCTTC,CASTPFWGADNEQFF
.,once,TRBV25-1,TRBJ2-3,TGTGCCAGCAGTGAATTCAAAGATACGCAGTATTTT,CASSEFKDTQYF
.,.,TRBV5-1,TRBJ1-1,TGCGCCAGCAGCCGGACAGATGGGCACACTGAAGCTTTCTTT,CASSRTDGHTEAFF
TRBD1,.,TRBV5-1,TRBJ1-1,TGCGCCAGCAGCGAAAGACAGGGATTAAACACTGAAGCTTTCTTT,CASSERQGLNTEAFF
.,.,TRBV27,TRBJ1-4,TGTGCCAGCAGAGGCCCCGCGCGACTGTTTTTT,CASRGPARLFF
TRBD1,once,TRBV12-3/TRBV12-4,TRBJ1-1,TGTGCCAGCAGCCCGACAGGGGGCCTGGGCACTGAAGCTTTCTTT,CASSPTGGLGTEAFF
.,.,TRBV18,TRBJ2-5,TGTGCCAGCTCAACCATCCGGTGGGAGACCCAGTACTTC,CASSTIRWETQYF
.,.,TRBV2,TRBJ1-1,TGTGCCAGCAGTTGGGGGCTCACTGAAGCTTTCTTT,CASSWGLTEAFF